This T cell receptor beta chain was sequenced during a study of T-cell memory formation after mild COVID-19. Study-wide context: TCR clusters were mostly confined to one donor each. Study findings and constraints: Cross-reactive memory appears to have joined, as suggested by some responding clones showing up in pre-infection memory. Clones that shrank (day 15 to 85) were balanced CD4/CD8, whereas later expanders leaned CD4+.

V dropped 4 bases and J dropped 7 bases, with 20 bases sitting between them. The germline CDR1 and CDR2 sequences are SGHRS and YFSETQ. The CDR3 is made up of 15 amino acids. 5'RACE, which relied on constant-segment primers, yielded TCR alpha and TCR beta cDNA libraries carrying sample barcodes and UMIs. One entry per CDR3 protein results from TCRdb running MiXCR on the 5' RACE reads. The data show over 300,000 distinct CDR3 sequences, with 20% to 25% seen just once and 21% held by the top ten. Details on this clonotype: Its cognate antigen is unknown.

Sequenced: PBMCs or a T cell subset sorted from them (not recorded which). The source of this sequence is a young man who had mild COVID-19 (a few samples of this study predate the infection). Cell type and time point are not known. The V gene is TRBV5-1, the J gene TRBJ1-1; TRBD1 might be the D (6 bases). The CDR3 here is CASSPPPGEGVEAFF. CDR3 nucleotide sequence: TGCGCCAGCAGCCCTCCTCCAGGGGAAGGTGTTGAAGCTTTCTTT.